Following are 2 T cell receptor beta chains from one sample sequenced in a study of T cell changes during pregnancy in multiple sclerosis. Profiled with immunoSEQ multiplex PCR; TCRdb holds only in-frame clones, not every one. The sample lists nearly 40,000 clones; approximately 90% were seen once. The sample consisted of CD4+ T cells from peripheral blood mononuclear cells, taken before pregnancy. The receptors derive from a female donor with multiple sclerosis, enrolled in a pregnancy study.

The chain has TRBV5-4 and TRBJ2-7; TRBD2 is a possible D gene (6 bases). This CDR3 spans 13 amino acids. CDR1 and CDR2 (germline): SGHNT, YYREEE (reference sequence). Trimming stripped 4 bases from V and 5 bases from J, with 13 bases between. CDR3 nucleotide sequence: TGTGCCAGCAGCCAGGGACTGCTCGACGAGCAGTACTTC. This encodes CASSQGLLDEQYF.

V gene TRBV4-2 combines with J gene TRBJ2-7; TRBD2 is a possible D gene (5 bases). CDR3 length equals 15 residues. Germline assignment: CDR1 LGHNA and CDR2 YNFKEQ. V lost 0 bases, J lost 1 base, and 10 bases lay in between. CDR3 sequence (DNA): TGTGCCAGCAGCCAAGAACTAGACTCGTCCTACGAGCAGTACTTC. Its translation: CASSQELDSSYEQYF.